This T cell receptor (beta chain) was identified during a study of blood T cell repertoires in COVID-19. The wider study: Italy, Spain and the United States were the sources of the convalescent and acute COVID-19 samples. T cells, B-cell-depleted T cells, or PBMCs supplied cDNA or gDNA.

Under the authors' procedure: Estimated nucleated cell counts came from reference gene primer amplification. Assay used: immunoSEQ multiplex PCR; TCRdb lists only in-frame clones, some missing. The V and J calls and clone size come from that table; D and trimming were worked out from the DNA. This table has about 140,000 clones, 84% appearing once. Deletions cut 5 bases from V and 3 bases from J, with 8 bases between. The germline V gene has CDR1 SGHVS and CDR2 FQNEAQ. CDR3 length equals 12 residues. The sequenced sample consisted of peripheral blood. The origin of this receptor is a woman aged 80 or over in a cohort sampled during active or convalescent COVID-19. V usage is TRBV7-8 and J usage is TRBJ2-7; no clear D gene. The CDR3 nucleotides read TGTGCCAGCAGCCTTCCGTACTACGAGCAGTACTTC. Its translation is CASSLPYYEQYF.